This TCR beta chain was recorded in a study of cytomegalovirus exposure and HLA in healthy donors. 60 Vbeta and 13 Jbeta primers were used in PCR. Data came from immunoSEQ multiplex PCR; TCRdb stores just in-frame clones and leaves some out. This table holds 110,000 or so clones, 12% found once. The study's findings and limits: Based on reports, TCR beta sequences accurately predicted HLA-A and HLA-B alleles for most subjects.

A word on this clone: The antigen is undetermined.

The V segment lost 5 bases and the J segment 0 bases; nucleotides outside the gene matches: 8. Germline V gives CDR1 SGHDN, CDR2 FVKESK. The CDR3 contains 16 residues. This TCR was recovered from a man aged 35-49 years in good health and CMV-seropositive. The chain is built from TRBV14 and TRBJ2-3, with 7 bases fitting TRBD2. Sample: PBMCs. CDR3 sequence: CASSKRLASSTDTQYF. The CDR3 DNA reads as TGTGCCAGCAGCAAACGACTAGCCTCCAGCACAGATACGCAGTATTTT.